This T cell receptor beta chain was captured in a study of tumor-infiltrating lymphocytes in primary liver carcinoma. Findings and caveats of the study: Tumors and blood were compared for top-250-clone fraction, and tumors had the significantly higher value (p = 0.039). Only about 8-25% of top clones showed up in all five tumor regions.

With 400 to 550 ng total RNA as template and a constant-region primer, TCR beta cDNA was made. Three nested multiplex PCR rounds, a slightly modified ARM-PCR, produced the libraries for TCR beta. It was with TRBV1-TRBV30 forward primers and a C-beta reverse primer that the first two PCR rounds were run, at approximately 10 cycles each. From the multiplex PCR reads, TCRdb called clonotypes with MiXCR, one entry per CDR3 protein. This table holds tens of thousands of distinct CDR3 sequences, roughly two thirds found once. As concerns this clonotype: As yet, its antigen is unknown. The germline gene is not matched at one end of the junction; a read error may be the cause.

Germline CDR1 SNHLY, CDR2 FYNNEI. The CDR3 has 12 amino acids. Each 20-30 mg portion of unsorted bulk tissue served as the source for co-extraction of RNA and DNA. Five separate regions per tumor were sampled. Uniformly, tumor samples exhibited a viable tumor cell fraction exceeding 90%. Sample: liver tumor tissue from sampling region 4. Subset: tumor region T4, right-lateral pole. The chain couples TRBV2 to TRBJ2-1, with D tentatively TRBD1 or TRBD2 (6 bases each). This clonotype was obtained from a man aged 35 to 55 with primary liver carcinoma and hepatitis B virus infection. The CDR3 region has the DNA TGTGCTAGTTCGGCAGGGGAGGAGGAGCAATTCTTC. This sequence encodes CASSAGEEEQFF.